This T cell receptor (beta chain) was found in a study of cytomegalovirus exposure and HLA in healthy donors. The wider study: The approximately 110 validation repertoires and the approximately 640 first-cohort repertoires shared a platform, a later analysis reported.

With respect to this clone: The antigen remains unidentified.

The repertoire was sequenced with immunoSEQ multiplex PCR; TCRdb's copy has only in-frame clones and lacks some. The repertoire includes over 120,000 clones, 87% of them detected once, and about 4.9% sits in the top ten. The donors were part of the validation cohort, which consisted of approximately 110 subjects and was separate from the first cohort of 666 subjects. CDR1 and CDR2 from the germline V gene are MGHRA and YSYEKL. V lost 4 bases to trimming and J lost 9 bases, with 7 bases between them. The CDR3 runs to 11 residues. Study-level results: The study put 150 to 200 TCR beta chains on its list as cytomegalovirus-associated. Rarity held for most TCR sequences, but there were some public TCRs that occurred in many donors.

Sample: PBMCs. The J gene is TRBJ2-1, the V gene TRBV4-1; D remains ambiguous. The receptor's source is a man between 18 and 35 years old in good health and CMV-seropositive. CDR3 amino acids: CASSLGREQFF. The CDR3 DNA is TGCGCCAGCAGCCTCGGTCGTGAGCAGTTCTTC.